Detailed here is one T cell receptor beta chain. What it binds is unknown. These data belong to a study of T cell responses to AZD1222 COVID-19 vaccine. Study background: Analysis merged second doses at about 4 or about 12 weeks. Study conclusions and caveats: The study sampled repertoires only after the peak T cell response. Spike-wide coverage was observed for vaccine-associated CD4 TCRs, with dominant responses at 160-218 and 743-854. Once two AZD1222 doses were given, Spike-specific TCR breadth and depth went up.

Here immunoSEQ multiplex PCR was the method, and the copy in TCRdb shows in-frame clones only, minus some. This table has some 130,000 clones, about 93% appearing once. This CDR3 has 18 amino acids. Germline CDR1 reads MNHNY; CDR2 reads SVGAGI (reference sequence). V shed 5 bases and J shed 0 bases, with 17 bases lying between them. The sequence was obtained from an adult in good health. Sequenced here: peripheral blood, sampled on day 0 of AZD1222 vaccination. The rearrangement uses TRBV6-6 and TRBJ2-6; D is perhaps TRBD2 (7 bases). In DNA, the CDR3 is TGTGCCAGCAGTCCGGGGAGGGGGGCTAACTCTGGGGCCAACGTCCTGACTTTC. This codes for CASSPGRGANSGANVLTF.